The 17 T cell receptor beta chains listed next were all sequenced from one sample in a study of blood T cell repertoires in COVID-19. Data came from immunoSEQ multiplex PCR; TCRdb stores just in-frame clones and leaves some out. The repertoire consists of roughly 120,000 clones, with 88% occurring once and the leading ten covering less than 3.5%. Sequences were obtained from peripheral blood. The receptors were sampled from a woman in her fifties or sixties with acute or convalescent COVID-19.

The chain joins TRBV2 to TRBJ1-5; tentative D call: TRBD1 (5 bases). This CDR3 region has 15 residues. Trimming pared 4 bases from V and 1 base from J, leaving 11 bases between. The V gene's germline CDR1 is SNHLY and CDR2 FYNNEI. DNA for the CDR3: TGTGCCAGCAGTGGGCAGGGATTCAGCAATCAGCCCCAGCATTTT. As protein: CASSGQGFSNQPQHF.

This rearrangement joins TRBV5-1 to TRBJ2-3, with 7 bases that match TRBD2. V lost 0 bases to trimming and J lost 3 bases; unmatched junction nucleotides: 4. The length of the CDR3 is 15 residues. The germline gives CDR1 SGHRS, CDR2 YFSETQ. The CDR3: CASSLATGGTDTQYF. The CDR3 region has the DNA TGCGCCAGCAGCTTGGCGACGGGAGGTACAGATACGCAGTATTTT.

The chain is built from TRBV5-1 and TRBJ1-3, with 9 bases that match TRBD1. Germline CDR1 is SGHRS and CDR2 is YFSETQ. Trimming at V came to 0 bases and at J to 1 base, leaving 5 bases not matched to a gene. The CDR3 is 17 amino acids. This chain's CDR3 is CASSLVGTGTSGNTIYF. The CDR3 DNA reads as TGCGCCAGCAGCTTGGTGGGGACAGGGACTTCTGGAAACACCATATATTTT.

This clone was detected only once. This sequence joins TRBV7-9 and TRBJ2-1; possibly TRBD2 for D (6 bases). The CDR3 is 12 amino acids. The V gene's germline CDR1 is SEHNR and CDR2 FQNEAQ (reference sequence). V was shortened by 2 bases and J by 9 bases, with 8 bases between the two germline ends. CDR3 DNA: TGTGCCAGCAGCTTACCAGCGGGTGAGCAGTTCTTC. Translated: CASSLPAGEQFF.

The chain uses TRBV29-1 and TRBJ2-1, with TRBD2 as a possible D gene (6 bases). Trimming left V 4 bases short and J 0 bases short, with 10 bases between. The CDR3 length is 14 residues. In germline, CDR1 is SQVTM, CDR2 ANQGSEA. For the CDR3, the DNA is TGCAGCGTTGGAAGCGGGCTCTCCTACAATGAGCAGTTCTTC. Translating gives CSVGSGLSYNEQFF.

CDR3 DNA sequence: TGTGCCAGCAGCTTCCGGGACAGGGAGTGGAATGAGCAGTTCTTC. It specifies CASSFRDREWNEQFF. The V call is TRBV7-8, the J call TRBJ2-1; 9 bases are a match to TRBD1. CDR1 is SGHVS, CDR2 FQNEAQ, per germline. J was trimmed by 7 bases and V by 3 bases; bases with no gene match: 7. CDR3 length: 15 residues.

The chain uses TRBV7-9 and TRBJ2-3; 8 bases match TRBD1. J lost 4 bases, V lost 4 bases, and 13 bases had no gene match. CDR1 is SEHNR and CDR2 is FQNEAQ in the germline V gene (reference sequence). CDR3 length: 17 amino acids. CDR3 loop: CASSSGQGSFRADTQYF. DNA of the CDR3: TGTGCCAGCAGCTCCGGACAGGGAAGTTTTAGGGCAGATACGCAGTATTTT.

The CDR3 nucleotides are TGTGCCAGCAGCTTGGGGGACACCCGTCAGCCCCAGCATTTT. Translating gives CASSLGDTRQPQHF. The chain recombines TRBV7-9 with TRBJ1-5; a weak D match, TRBD1 (6 bases). The V end was cut by 3 bases, the J end by 6 bases, with 12 bases between. The CDR3 sequence is 14 residues long. CDR1 and CDR2 from the germline V gene are SEHNR and FQNEAQ (reference sequence).

This chain uses TRBV27 with TRBJ1-6, with D unresolved. Trimming shortened V by 5 bases and J by 7 bases, and 9 bases separated the two germline ends. The CDR3 spans 13 residues. Per germline, CDR1 MNHEY and CDR2 SMNVEV (reference sequence). The DNA for the CDR3 is TGTGCCAGCAGTCCCCGACTAAATTCACCCCTCCACTTT. As protein: CASSPRLNSPLHF.

This clone was counted between two and nine times. The rearrangement links TRBV27 to TRBJ2-1; D might be TRBD2 (5 bases). Germline V gene sequence: CDR1 MNHEY, CDR2 SMNVEV (reference sequence). The V end lost 1 base, the J end lost 0 bases, and 7 bases lay between the germline ends. The CDR3 is 15 amino acids. The CDR3, as DNA: TGTGCCAGCAGTTTATTAGGGAGCTCCTACAATGAGCAGTTCTTC. Residues: CASSLLGSSYNEQFF.

The genes are TRBV14 and TRBJ2-7; perhaps TRBD2 as D (5 bases). The CDR3 loop spans 15 amino acids. V was shortened by 2 bases and J by 6 bases, with 17 bases between the two germline ends. Germline CDR1 SGHDN, CDR2 FVKESK. The CDR3 spells CASSQLAEDRGEQYF. The CDR3 bases are TGTGCCAGCAGCCAATTGGCGGAGGACCGGGGCGAGCAGTACTTC.

V gene TRBV19 combines with J gene TRBJ2-1, with D uncertain. CDR3 length equals 13 residues. Germline CDR1 and CDR2: LNHDA and SQIVND (reference sequence). V was shortened by 5 bases and J by 8 bases, with 13 bases between the two germline ends. CDR3 loop: CASSSRYGDEQFF. The CDR3 nucleotides read TGTGCCAGTAGTTCTAGGTACGGCGATGAGCAGTTCTTC.

CDR3 amino acids: CAWAREGHNEQFF. CDR3 bases: TGTGCCTGGGCGCGGGAGGGACACAATGAGCAGTTCTTC. V gene TRBV30 combines with J gene TRBJ2-1, with TRBD2 matching 9 bases. The CDR3 runs to 13 residues. V trimming: 5 bases; J trimming: 5 bases; junction bases outside the gene matches: 4. Germline-derived CDR1 and CDR2 are GTSNPN and SVGIG (reference sequence).

This rearrangement joins TRBV5-1 to TRBJ2-7, with D tentatively TRBD1 (6 bases). Germline lookup yields CDR1 SGHRS and CDR2 YFSETQ. The V gene lost 0 bases and the J gene lost 2 bases, with 9 bases spanning the gap. The CDR3 has 14 residues. CDR3 DNA: TGCGCCAGCAGCTTGGCCGCAGGGGCCTACGAGCAGTACTTC. It yields the protein CASSLAAGAYEQYF.

This chain joins TRBV6-5 and TRBJ1-2; 9 bases map to TRBD1. Germline-derived CDR1 and CDR2 are MNHEY and SVGAGI. With 7 bases clipped from V and 8 bases from J, the junction kept 8 bases outside the gene matches. The CDR3 extends over 13 amino acids. The CDR3 DNA reads TGTGCCAGCACCCGCGACAGGGGGGTCGGCTACACCTTC. Translation gives CASTRDRGVGYTF.

The V call is TRBV3-1 (or the pseudogene TRBV3-2), the J call TRBJ2-1, with TRBD1 as a possible D gene (7 bases). CDR1 and CDR2 (germline): LGHDT, YNNKEL (reference sequence). V was clipped by 8 bases and J by 5 bases, with 22 bases between them. The CDR3 extends over 16 amino acids. This chain's CDR3 is CASLQGGAGANNEQFF. The CDR3, as DNA: TGTGCCAGCCTCCAGGGGGGCGCGGGCGCGAACAATGAGCAGTTCTTC.

The chain employs TRBV5-1 and TRBJ1-2, with a tentative D call TRBD1 (6 bases). The V gene lost 4 bases and the J gene lost 4 bases, with 11 bases spanning the gap. The length of the CDR3 is 13 residues. Germline V gene lookup returns CDR1 SGHRS and CDR2 YFSETQ. The CDR3 bases are TGCGCCAGCAGCCCCGGGGGGGCCTATGGCTACACCTTC. Its protein is CASSPGGAYGYTF.